What follows are 27 T cell receptor beta chains derived from one specimen sequenced in a study of blood T cell repertoires in COVID-19. Here immunoSEQ multiplex PCR was the method, and the copy in TCRdb shows in-frame clones only, minus some. The table lists fewer than 120,000 clones, 60% to 80% of them singletons. Sequenced input: peripheral blood. Receptor source: an elderly woman with active or convalescent COVID-19.

In nucleotides, the CDR3 is TGTGCCAGCAGCCAAGCCTGGGGACAGGGGGCATACGAGCAGTACTTC. It codes for CASSQAWGQGAYEQYF. V and J are TRBV3-1 (or the pseudogene TRBV3-2) and TRBJ2-7; TRBD1 matches 12 bases. V lost 1 base to trimming and J lost 4 bases; unmatched junction nucleotides: 5. The CDR3 spans 16 residues. Germline CDR1 reads LGHDT; CDR2 reads YNNKEL (reference sequence).

The chain carries TRBV29-1 and TRBJ1-2; the match to TRBD1 covers 7 bases. The V and J ends lost 0 bases and 7 bases, in that order; junction bases with no gene match: 14. The CDR3 is 16 residues long. Germline lookup yields CDR1 SQVTM and CDR2 ANQGSEA. The DNA for the CDR3 is TGCAGCGTTGAAGACAAAGGAAAGACAGGGATCGGTGGCTACACCTTC. Protein: CSVEDKGKTGIGGYTF.

The chain carries TRBV11-2 and TRBJ2-7; 7 bases match TRBD2. Germline V gives CDR1 SGHAT, CDR2 FQNNGV. Germline trimming cut 2 bases from V and 5 bases from J; bases unmatched to any gene: 3. The CDR3 runs 13 residues. The CDR3 sequence is CASSLSGTNEQYF. CDR3 DNA sequence: TGTGCCAGCAGCTTAAGTGGGACTAACGAGCAGTACTTC.

The chain links TRBV7-9 to TRBJ2-7; possibly TRBD1 for D (6 bases). Trimming took 8 bases from V and 0 from J, leaving 11 bases between them. CDR1 is SEHNR and CDR2 is FQNEAQ in the germline V gene (reference sequence). The CDR3 runs 13 residues. In nucleotides, the CDR3 is TGTGCCAGCCGTCAGGGGCACTCCTACGAGCAGTACTTC. This codes for CASRQGHSYEQYF.

The genes are TRBV9 and TRBJ2-1; 10 bases line up with TRBD2. The junction had 1 base not matched to a gene; V was cut back by 0 bases and J by 4 bases. The CDR3 contains 15 residues. Germline V gene sequence: CDR1 SGDLS, CDR2 YYNGEE. CDR3 region: CASSVGSGGYNEQFF. Here the CDR3 DNA reads TGTGCCAGCAGCGTAGGTAGCGGGGGGTACAATGAGCAGTTCTTC.

This chain connects TRBV3-1 (or the pseudogene TRBV3-2) to TRBJ2-1; D is possibly TRBD2 (5 bases). V dropped 4 bases and J dropped 1 base, with 11 bases sitting between them. The CDR3 runs to 15 residues. Germline CDR1 and CDR2: LGHDT and YNNKEL (reference sequence). The CDR3: CASSPQAASYNEQFF. The CDR3 DNA reads TGTGCCAGCAGCCCTCAAGCGGCTTCCTACAATGAGCAGTTCTTC.

V is TRBV3-1 (or the pseudogene TRBV3-2) and J is TRBJ2-1; a possible D gene is TRBD1 (6 bases). The CDR3 length is 17 residues. Germline CDR1 reads LGHDT; CDR2 reads YNNKEL (reference sequence). V lost 3 bases and J 7 bases, leaving 22 bases between the germline ends. The CDR3 sequence is CASSQLFEQGQGNEQFF. For the CDR3, the DNA is TGTGCCAGCAGCCAGCTCTTTGAACAGGGTCAGGGGAATGAGCAGTTCTTC.

This clone was picked up one time. This chain links TRBV12-3 or TRBV12-4 with TRBJ1-1; the D gene is possibly TRBD1 (6 bases). The CDR3 is 13 amino acids. V lost 8 bases and J lost 4, with 14 bases in between. CDR3 sequence: CASGTPFSTEAFF. The CDR3 coding sequence is TGTGCCAGCGGGACACCTTTCTCCACTGAAGCTTTCTTT.

The chain couples TRBV2 to TRBJ2-1; the match to TRBD2 covers 8 bases. CDR1 and CDR2 from the germline V gene are SNHLY and FYNNEI. The CDR3 runs to 14 residues. V was pared by 8 bases and J by 6 bases, with 9 bases of the junction left unmatched. CDR3 amino acids: CASQILTSGNEQFF. In DNA form, the CDR3 reads TGTGCCAGCCAGATTCTTACTAGCGGCAATGAGCAGTTCTTC.

The J gene is TRBJ2-1, the V gene TRBV5-1; TRBD1 is a possible D gene (6 bases). The CDR3 spans 16 residues. The V end was cut by 7 bases, the J end by 4 bases, with 21 bases between. Germline V gene data show CDR1 as SGHRS and CDR2 as YFSETQ. The CDR3 nucleotides are TGCGCCAGCGCCTCACAGGGACGGGGCGCATACAATGAGCAGTTCTTC. Its translation: CASASQGRGAYNEQFF.

This chain links TRBV5-4 with TRBJ2-7; 9 positions agree with TRBD1. Germline V gene sequence: CDR1 SGHNT, CDR2 YYREEE (reference sequence). CDR3 size: 15 residues. V shed 2 bases and J 2 bases; nucleotides not matched to a gene: 5. The CDR3 DNA reads as TGTGCCAGCAGCTTAGGGACAGGGATCCCCTACGAGCAGTACTTC. Amino acid sequence: CASSLGTGIPYEQYF.

This sequence joins TRBV29-1 and TRBJ2-7, with D possibly TRBD2 on 5 matching bases. The V end lost 1 base, the J end lost 0 bases, and 13 bases lay between the germline ends. This CDR3 is built from 15 residues. The germline V gene has CDR1 SQVTM and CDR2 ANQGSEA. The CDR3 is CSVEVPKTNSYEQYF. CDR3 coding DNA: TGCAGCGTTGAAGTACCGAAGACTAACTCCTACGAGCAGTACTTC.

J is TRBJ2-3 and V is TRBV7-3, with D maybe TRBD2 (6 bases). The CDR3 totals 15 residues. Trimming took off 0 bases at V and 6 bases at J, with 13 bases between the two ends. The germline V gene has CDR1 SGHTA and CDR2 FQGTGA. CDR3 sequence: CASSLTAGTGDTQYF. CDR3 DNA sequence: TGTGCCAGCAGCTTAACTGCGGGGACGGGTGATACGCAGTATTTT.

The chain joins TRBV27 to TRBJ2-5, with 7 bases that match TRBD1. The trim removed 5 bases at V and 2 bases at J, leaving 14 bases unmatched. The CDR3 is 17 amino acids. Looked up from germline, CDR1 is MNHEY and CDR2 is SMNVEV (reference sequence). CDR3 nucleotides: TGTGCCAGCAGTCGACAGGGACCGGTCCCCCCACAAGAGACCCAGTACTTC. Protein sequence: CASSRQGPVPPQETQYF.

V is TRBV12-3 or TRBV12-4 and J is TRBJ1-1, with D unresolved. V lost 3 bases and J 3 bases, leaving 8 bases between the germline ends. The CDR3 loop spans 13 amino acids. In nucleotides, the CDR3 is TGTGCCAGCAGTTTTGGGAGGGACACTGAAGCTTTCTTT. It specifies CASSFGRDTEAFF.

The V call is TRBV7-3, the J call TRBJ2-2, with 13 bases aligning to TRBD2. CDR1 and CDR2 (germline): SGHTA, FQGTGA. This CDR3 contains 17 residues. V lost 5 bases and J lost 1; bases outside the gene matches: 4. CDR3 amino acids: CASSPGLAGVNTGELFF. The DNA for the CDR3 is TGTGCCAGCAGCCCAGGACTAGCGGGGGTGAACACCGGGGAGCTGTTTTTT.

V gene TRBV7-2 combines with J gene TRBJ2-2; 10 bases align to TRBD2. The CDR3 runs 17 residues. Germline loops: CDR1 SGHTA, CDR2 FQGNSA. V was pared by 1 base and J by 6 bases, with 8 bases of the junction left unmatched. CDR3 sequence: CASSLGPLSGRAGELFF. The CDR3 DNA sequence: TGTGCCAGCAGCTTAGGGCCCCTCAGCGGGAGGGCCGGGGAGCTGTTTTTT.

This chain joins TRBV27 and TRBJ1-1; D ambiguous. This CDR3 is 11 amino acids long. The germline CDR1 and CDR2 sequences are MNHEY and SMNVEV (reference sequence). V shed 10 bases and J shed 2 bases, with 8 bases lying between them. CDR3 in amino acids: CAIVSNTEAFF. CDR3 nucleotide sequence: TGTGCCATCGTGTCTAACACTGAAGCTTTCTTT.

Concerning this clone: A junction end diverges from the germline sequence, so it may reflect a read error. This sample also contains other DNA sequences that code for the same CDR3. The J gene is TRBJ2-7, the V gene TRBV7-7, with D tentatively TRBD1 (6 bases). The germline gives CDR1 SSHAT, CDR2 FNYEAQ (reference sequence). There are 13 residues in the CDR3. The CDR3 protein is CASSFQAGDEQYF. The CDR3 DNA sequence: TGTGCTAGCAGCTTCCAAGCAGGGGACGAGCAGTACTTC.

This sequence joins TRBV5-1 and TRBJ1-2; weak D call: TRBD1 (5 bases). Germline V lookup: CDR1 SGHRS, CDR2 YFSETQ. V gave up 0 bases and J gave up 4 bases, with 10 bases separating them. The length of the CDR3 is 14 residues. This chain's CDR3 is CASSLGRVGYGYTF. In DNA form, the CDR3 reads TGCGCCAGCAGCTTGGGCAGGGTCGGCTATGGCTACACCTTC.

This sequence joins TRBV29-1 and TRBJ1-2, with D possibly being TRBD1 (5 bases). This CDR3 is 16 amino acids long. V was shortened by 3 bases and J by 8 bases, with 25 bases between the two germline ends. The germline CDR1 and CDR2 sequences are SQVTM and ANQGSEA. The CDR3 region is CSVDRWGQGGLGGYTF. CDR3 nucleotides: TGCAGCGTTGACCGGTGGGGCCAGGGAGGTTTGGGGGGCTACACCTTC.

The rearrangement joins TRBV14 to TRBJ2-7; D call uncertain. Germline CDR1 reads SGHDN; CDR2 reads FVKESK. The V and J ends lost 0 bases and 6 bases respectively, with 15 bases between them. The CDR3 totals 15 residues. The CDR3 DNA reads as TGTGCCAGCAGCCAAGATGGCCGGGTCTTCCGCGAGCAGTACTTC. This encodes CASSQDGRVFREQYF.

The rearrangement uses TRBV15 and TRBJ2-7, with D maybe TRBD1 (6 bases). The CDR3 extends over 14 amino acids. Germline CDR1 is LNHNV and CDR2 is YYDKDF (reference sequence). The V and J ends lost 3 bases and 6 bases respectively, with 15 bases between them. CDR3 residues: CATSSRRGGAEQYF. The CDR3 nucleotides are TGTGCCACCAGCAGCCGACGAGGGGGTGCCGAGCAGTACTTC.

The chain recombines TRBV9 with TRBJ1-2; D is perhaps TRBD1 (5 bases). CDR3 length: 15 amino acids. The germline V and J ends were trimmed by 3 bases and 2 bases, with 14 bases remaining between them. CDR1 and CDR2 from the germline V gene are SGDLS and YYNGEE. For the CDR3, the DNA is TGTGCCAGCAGCGCCCGGACATCCGACAACTATGGCTACACCTTC. Translation gives CASSARTSDNYGYTF.

CDR3 region: CASRDSGRNIVQETQYF. For the CDR3, the DNA is TGTGCCAGCAGGGATAGCGGGCGTAACATAGTCCAAGAGACCCAGTACTTC. The chain links TRBV27 to TRBJ2-5; TRBD2 matches at 7 bases. V lost 6 bases, J lost 1 base, and 14 bases stayed unmatched. CDR3 length: 17 amino acids. CDR1 and CDR2 from the germline V gene are MNHEY and SMNVEV (reference sequence).

V and J are TRBV27 and TRBJ2-1, with D possibly TRBD2 on 5 matching bases. The CDR3 has 14 amino acids. The V end lost 6 bases, the J end lost 5 bases, and 14 bases lay between the germline ends. Per germline, CDR1 MNHEY and CDR2 SMNVEV (reference sequence). The DNA for the CDR3 is TGTGCCAGCAGCCCCCGGGGTAGAAACAATGAGCAGTTCTTC. Residues: CASSPRGRNNEQFF.

This sequence joins TRBV4-1 and TRBJ2-2; D may be TRBD2 (6 bases). CDR1 is MGHRA, CDR2 YSYEKL, per germline. V was cut by 6 bases and J by 3 bases, with 14 bases left in between. The CDR3 contains 15 residues. The CDR3 bases are TGCGCCAGCAGAAGAGGAGGGCCCGACACCGGGGAGCTGTTTTTT. The encoded protein is CASRRGGPDTGELFF.